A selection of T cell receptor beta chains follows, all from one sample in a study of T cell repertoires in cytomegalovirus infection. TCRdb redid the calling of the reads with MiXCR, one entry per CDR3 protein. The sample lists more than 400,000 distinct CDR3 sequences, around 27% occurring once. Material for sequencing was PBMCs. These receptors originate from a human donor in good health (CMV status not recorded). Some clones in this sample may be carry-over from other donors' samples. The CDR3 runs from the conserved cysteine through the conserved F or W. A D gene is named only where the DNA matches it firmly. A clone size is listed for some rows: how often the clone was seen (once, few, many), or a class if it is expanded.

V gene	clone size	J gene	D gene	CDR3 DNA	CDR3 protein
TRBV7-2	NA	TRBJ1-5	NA	TGTGCCAGCAGCTTAGGAAGAACGGGGGTCAGGCAGCCCCAGCATTTT	CASSLGRTGVRQPQHF
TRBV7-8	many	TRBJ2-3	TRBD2	TGTGCCAGCGGAAGACTAGCTAGGGGCACAGATACGCAGTATTTT	CASGRLARGTDTQYF
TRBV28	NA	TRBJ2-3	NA	TGTGCCAGCAGTTTTTTTGGGGGTCCAGATACGCAGTATTTT	CASSFFGGPDTQYF
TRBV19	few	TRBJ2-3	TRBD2	TGTGCCACCTCGCCTGCGGGAGTGTCGGATACGCAGTATTTT	CATSPAGVSDTQYF
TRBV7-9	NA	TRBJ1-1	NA	TGTGCCAGCAGCTTAGATCGTACCGCTTTCTTT	CASSLDRTAFF
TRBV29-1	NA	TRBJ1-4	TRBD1	TGCAGCGCGGGACAGCAGACAGAAAAACTGTTTTTT	CSAGQQTEKLFF
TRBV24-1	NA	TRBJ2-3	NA	TGTGCCACCAGTGGCAGCACTAGCACAGATACGCAGTATTTT	CATSGSTSTDTQYF
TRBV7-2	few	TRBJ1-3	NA	TGTGCCAGCAGTCGTGTACGGGCCGGGGGAAACACCATATATTTT	CASSRVRAGGNTIYF
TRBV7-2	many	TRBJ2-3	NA	TGTGCCAGCAGCTTAGGTCCCGGGGGCCCAGATACGCAGTATTTT	CASSLGPGGPDTQYF
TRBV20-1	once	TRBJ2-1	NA	TGCAGTGGGGGAGGGGGGGTAAGCTCCTACAATGAGCAGTTCTTC	CSGGGGVSSYNEQFF